This T cell receptor (beta chain) was obtained from a study of blood T cell repertoires in COVID-19. Study-wide context: Samples taken during acute and convalescent COVID-19 were collected in the United States, Italy and Spain. T cells, B-cell-depleted T cells, or PBMCs supplied cDNA or gDNA.

Seattle patients were enrolled during active infection and followed longitudinally. Libraries were prepared by immunoSEQ multiplex PCR; TCRdb keeps only in-frame clonotypes and omits some of them. The sample lists approximately 290,000 clones, just under 90% seen once, with approximately 12% in the top ten. A few counts support this clone. This sequence originates from a woman aged 25 to 45 with COVID-19, enrolled during active disease. Sequences were obtained from peripheral blood.

The CDR3 loop reads CASSQVWGDTIYF. In DNA form, the CDR3 reads TGTGCCAGCAGCCAAGTGTGGGGGGACACCATATATTTT. V and J are TRBV4-2 and TRBJ1-3; D perhaps matches TRBD1 (5 bases). Deletions cut 1 base from V and 8 bases from J, with 9 bases between. Germline assignment: CDR1 LGHNA and CDR2 YNFKEQ. The CDR3 loop spans 13 amino acids.